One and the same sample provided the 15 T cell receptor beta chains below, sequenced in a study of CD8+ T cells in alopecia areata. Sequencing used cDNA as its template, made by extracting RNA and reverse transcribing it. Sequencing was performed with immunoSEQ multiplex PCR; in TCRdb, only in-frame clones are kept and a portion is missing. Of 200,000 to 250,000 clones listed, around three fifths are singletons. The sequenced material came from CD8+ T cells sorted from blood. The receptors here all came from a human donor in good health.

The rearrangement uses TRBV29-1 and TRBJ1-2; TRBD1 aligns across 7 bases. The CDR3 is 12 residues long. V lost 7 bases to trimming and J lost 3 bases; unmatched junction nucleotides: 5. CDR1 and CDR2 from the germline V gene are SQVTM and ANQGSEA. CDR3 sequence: CSALTGYYGYTF. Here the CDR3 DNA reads TGCAGCGCCTTGACAGGGTACTATGGCTACACCTTC.

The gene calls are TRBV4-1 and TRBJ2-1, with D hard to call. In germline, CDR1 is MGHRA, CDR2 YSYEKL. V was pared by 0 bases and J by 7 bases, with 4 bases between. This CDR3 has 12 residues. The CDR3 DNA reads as TGCGCCAGCAGCCAAGATTATAATGAGCAGTTCTTC. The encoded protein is CASSQDYNEQFF.

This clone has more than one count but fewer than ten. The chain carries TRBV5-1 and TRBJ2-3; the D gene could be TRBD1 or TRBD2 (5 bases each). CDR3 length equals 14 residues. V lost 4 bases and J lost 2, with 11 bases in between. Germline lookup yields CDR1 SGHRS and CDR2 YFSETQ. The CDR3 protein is CASSSRGLTDTQYF. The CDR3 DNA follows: TGCGCCAGCAGCAGCCGGGGCCTCACAGATACGCAGTATTTT. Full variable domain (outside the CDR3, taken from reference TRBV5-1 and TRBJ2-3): KAGVTQTPRYLIKTRGQQVTLSCSPISGHRSVSWYQQTPGQGLQFLFEYFSETQRNKGNFPGRFSGRQFSNSRSEMNVSTLELGDSALYLCASSSRGLTDTQYFGPGTRLTVL.

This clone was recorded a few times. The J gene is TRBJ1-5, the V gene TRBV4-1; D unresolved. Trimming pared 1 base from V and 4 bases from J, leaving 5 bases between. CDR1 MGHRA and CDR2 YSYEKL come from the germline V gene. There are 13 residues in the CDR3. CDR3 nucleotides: TGCGCCAGCAGCCAAGGGCTTAATCAGCCCCAGCATTTT. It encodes CASSQGLNQPQHF.

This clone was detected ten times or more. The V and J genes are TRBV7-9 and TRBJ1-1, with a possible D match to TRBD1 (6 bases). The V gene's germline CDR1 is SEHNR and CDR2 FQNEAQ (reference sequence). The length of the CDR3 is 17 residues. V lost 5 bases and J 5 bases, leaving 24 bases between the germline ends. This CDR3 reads CASSPSGGAPRGTEAFF. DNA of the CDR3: TGTGCCAGCAGCCCCTCCGGGGGGGCGCCCCGGGGGACTGAAGCTTTCTTT.

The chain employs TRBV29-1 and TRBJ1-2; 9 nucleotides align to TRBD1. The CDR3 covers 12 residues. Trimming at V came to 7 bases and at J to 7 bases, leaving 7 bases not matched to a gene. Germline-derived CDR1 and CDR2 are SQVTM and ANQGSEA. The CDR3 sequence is CSAETGGGGYTF. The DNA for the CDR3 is TGCAGCGCCGAGACAGGGGGTGGTGGCTACACCTTC.

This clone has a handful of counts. CDR3 coding DNA: TGTGCCAGCAGCGTAGTAACGATGAACACTGAAGCTTTCTTT. This encodes CASSVVTMNTEAFF. V is TRBV9 and J is TRBJ1-1; D gene unclear. There are 14 residues in the CDR3. The V gene's germline CDR1 is SGDLS and CDR2 YYNGEE. The V and J ends lost 0 bases and 0 bases respectively, with 6 bases between them.

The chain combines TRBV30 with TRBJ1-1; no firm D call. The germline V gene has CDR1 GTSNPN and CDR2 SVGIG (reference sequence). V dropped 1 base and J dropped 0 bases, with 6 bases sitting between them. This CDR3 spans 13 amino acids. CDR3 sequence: CAWSEVVNTEAFF. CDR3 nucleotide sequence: TGTGCCTGGAGTGAGGTGGTGAACACTGAAGCTTTCTTT.

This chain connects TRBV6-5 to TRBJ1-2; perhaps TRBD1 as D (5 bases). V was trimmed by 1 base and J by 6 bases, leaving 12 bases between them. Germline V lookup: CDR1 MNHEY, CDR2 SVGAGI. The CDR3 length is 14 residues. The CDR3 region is CASSYLREGDGYTF. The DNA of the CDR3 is TGTGCCAGCAGTTACTTAAGGGAAGGGGATGGCTACACCTTC.

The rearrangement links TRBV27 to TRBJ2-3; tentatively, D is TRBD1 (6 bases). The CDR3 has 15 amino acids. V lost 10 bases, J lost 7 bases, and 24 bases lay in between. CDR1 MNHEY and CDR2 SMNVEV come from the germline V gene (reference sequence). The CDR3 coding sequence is TGTGCCACGCCTCACAGGGCCCCCCCCGGGAATACGCAGTATTTT. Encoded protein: CATPHRAPPGNTQYF.

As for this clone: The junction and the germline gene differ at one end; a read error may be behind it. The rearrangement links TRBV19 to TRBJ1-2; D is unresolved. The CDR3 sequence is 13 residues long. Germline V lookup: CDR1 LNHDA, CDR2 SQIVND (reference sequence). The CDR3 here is CASTWAANYGYTF. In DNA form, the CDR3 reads TGTGCGAGTACTTGGGCCGCGAACTATGGCTACACCTTC.

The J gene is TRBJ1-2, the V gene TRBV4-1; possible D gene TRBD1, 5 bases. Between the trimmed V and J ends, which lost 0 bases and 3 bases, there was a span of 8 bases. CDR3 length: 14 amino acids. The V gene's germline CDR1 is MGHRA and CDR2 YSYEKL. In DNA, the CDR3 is TGCGCCAGCAGCCAAGAGTTGGGGGACTATGGCTACACCTTC. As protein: CASSQELGDYGYTF.

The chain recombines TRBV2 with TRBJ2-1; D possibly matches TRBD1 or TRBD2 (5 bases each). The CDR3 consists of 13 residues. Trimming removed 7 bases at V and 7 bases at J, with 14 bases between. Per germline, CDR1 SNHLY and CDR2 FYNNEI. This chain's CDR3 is CASNGASSNEQFF. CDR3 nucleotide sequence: TGTGCCAGCAACGGGGCTAGCTCTAATGAGCAGTTCTTC.

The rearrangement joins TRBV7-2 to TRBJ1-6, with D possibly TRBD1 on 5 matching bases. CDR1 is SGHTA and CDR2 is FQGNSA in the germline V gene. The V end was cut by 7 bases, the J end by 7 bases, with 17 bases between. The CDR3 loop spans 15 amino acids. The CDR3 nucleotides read TGTGCCAGCACCTTGAACCGGGGCGACAATTCACCCCTCCACTTT. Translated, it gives CASTLNRGDNSPLHF.

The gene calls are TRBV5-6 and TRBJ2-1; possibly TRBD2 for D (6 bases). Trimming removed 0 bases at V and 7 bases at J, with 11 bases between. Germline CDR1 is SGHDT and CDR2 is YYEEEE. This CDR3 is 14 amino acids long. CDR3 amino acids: CASSLGASVNEQFF. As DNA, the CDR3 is TGTGCCAGCAGCTTGGGGGCTAGCGTAAATGAGCAGTTCTTC.